The source of this T cell receptor beta chain is a study of CD8+ T cells in alopecia areata. Study details: Oral tofacitinib, 5 to 10 mg twice daily, was given in an open-label trial. Study conclusions and caveats: Lesional scalp, especially alopecia totalis/universalis, showed higher clonality than normal scalp. The study also sequences resident alphabeta T cells of normal skin in scalp samples.

Patients with alopecia areata provided lesional scalp punch biopsies as well as peripheral blood. Once RNA had been extracted, it was reverse transcribed into cDNA to act as the sequencing template. Clones were sequenced by immunoSEQ multiplex PCR, and TCRdb holds only the in-frame ones, with some missing. The data contain 170,000 or so clones, 59% of them singletons. As concerns this clone: Its specificity is not known.

Trimming cost V 6 bases and J 2 bases; bases outside gene matches: 1. CDR1 is MNHNS and CDR2 is SASEGT in the germline V gene. The CDR3 runs 14 residues. Sequenced material: CD4+ T cells sorted from blood, taken at week 0. This clonotype was obtained from a human donor with alopecia areata. The rearrangement links TRBV6-1 to TRBJ1-5; 10 nucleotides match TRBD1. Written as DNA, the CDR3 is TGTGCCAGCAGGGGGACAGGGGGCAATCAGCCCCAGCATTTT. Amino acid sequence: CASRGTGGNQPQHF.